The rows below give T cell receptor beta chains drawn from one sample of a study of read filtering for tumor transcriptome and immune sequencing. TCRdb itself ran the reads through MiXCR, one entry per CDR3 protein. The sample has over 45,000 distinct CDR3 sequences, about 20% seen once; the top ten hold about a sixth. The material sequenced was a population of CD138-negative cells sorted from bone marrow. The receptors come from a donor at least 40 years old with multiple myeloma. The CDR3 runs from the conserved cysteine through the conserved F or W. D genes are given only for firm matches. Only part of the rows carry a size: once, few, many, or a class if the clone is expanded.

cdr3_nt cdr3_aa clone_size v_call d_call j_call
TGCGCCACAACAGGGGGCAATGGCTACACCTTC CATTGGNGYTF many TRBV4-1 TRBD1 TRBJ1-2
TGTGCCAGCAGCTCGACTCCCGGGACAGGCGTCTACGAGCAGTACTTC CASSSTPGTGVYEQYF many TRBV28 TRBD1 TRBJ2-7
TGTGCCAGCCAAAATCCTACGGGCAATGATGAGCAGTTCTTC CASQNPTGNDEQFF many TRBV28 NA TRBJ2-1
TGCAGTGCCCGGGACCCTACGGGTGGGGGAAACGAGACCCAGTACTTC CSARDPTGGGNETQYF NA TRBV20-1 NA TRBJ2-5
TGTGCCAGCAGCCCTCGAAGCGGACTAGCTATTAATGAGCAGTTCTTC CASSPRSGLAINEQFF many TRBV11-2 TRBD2 TRBJ2-1
TGTGCCATCAGTGAGATGCAGGACTATCAGCCCCAGCATTTT CAISEMQDYQPQHF few TRBV10-3 NA TRBJ1-5
TGTGCCATCAGTGGCCCTAGCGGGGGTACCACAGATACGCAGTATTTT CAISGPSGGTTDTQYF many TRBV10-3 TRBD2 TRBJ2-3
TGTGCCAGCAGAGGGGGGGAAGGAGAGACCCAGTACTTC CASRGGEGETQYF few TRBV27 NA TRBJ2-5
TGCAGTGCTAGAGATTGGCAGGGGCGAAATCAGCCCCAGCATTTT CSARDWQGRNQPQHF few TRBV20-1 NA TRBJ1-5
TGCAGTGCTAGAGATCCGAATACCAACGGGGATGAGCAGTTCTTC CSARDPNTNGDEQFF many TRBV20-1 NA TRBJ2-1
TGTGCCAGCAGTTCCCCCCAGGCGGGCTCCACTGAAGCTTTCTTT CASSSPQAGSTEAFF many TRBV6-2/TRBV6-3 NA TRBJ1-1
TGCGCCAGCAAAACAACCAGCGGGAGGGACGGGCAGTACTTC CASKTTSGRDGQYF NA TRBV5-1 TRBD2 TRBJ2-7
TGTGCCAGCAGCCGAAACCGGGACAGGCTTCGTGATACGCAGTATTTT CASSRNRDRLRDTQYF few TRBV12-3/TRBV12-4 TRBD1 TRBJ2-3
TGTGCCAGCACCCCAGGGGGGATTGAAGCTTTCTTT CASTPGGIEAFF many TRBV6-1 TRBD1 TRBJ1-1